In this sample, the clone carrying this T cell receptor (beta chain) turned up a few times. As yet, its antigen is unknown. This entry comes from a study of early T cells in non-severe SARS-CoV-2 infection. As for the study in general: The input, bulk RNA from unsorted whole blood, was sequenced, and chains were unpaired.

Whole-study findings and limits: Matching results from VDJdb favored anti-spike CD8 responses, leaving private and CD4 specificities undetected.

Individual cDNA molecules each received unique molecular identifiers attached to them. MiXCR, run by TCRdb on the 5' RACE reads, gives a single entry per CDR3 protein. In the table there are roughly 67,000 distinct CDR3 sequences, 10% to 15% of which are singletons. V shed 1 base, J shed 8 bases, and the junction held 3 bases outside the gene matches. There are 14 residues in the CDR3. The germline gives CDR1 SGHAT, CDR2 FQNNGV. The specimen sequenced was whole blood. The rearrangement uses TRBV11-2 and TRBJ2-1; 9 bases are a match to TRBD2. The receptor was isolated from an adult who was a healthcare worker with PCR-confirmed SARS-CoV-2 infection or an uninfected control (not recorded which). CDR3 DNA: TGTGCCAGCAGCTTAGGCGGGGGGGCCGATGAGCAGTTCTTC. It specifies CASSLGGGADEQFF.